This T cell receptor beta chain was identified in a study of PD-L1 blockade in urothelial cancer (dated by TCRdb to between 2016 and 2019). About the full investigation: Therapy was started around 2014 for all patients, and atezolizumab 1,200 mg was administered intravenously every 3 weeks. Somatic, immune and clinical correlates of response to PD-L1 blockade with atezolizumab in urothelial cancer were the focus of an exploratory multi-omic analysis. Blood samples were analyzed at 3 weeks after treatment start (second dose) and at 6 weeks after treatment start. Pretreatment tumor samples, along with matched peripheral blood collected serially before and after atezolizumab treatment, underwent TCR sequencing. A median of about 150,000 T cells and 85,000 or so unique TCRs was obtained from blood samples, and a median clonality of around 0.072 was observed. Durable clinical benefit was defined as a progression-free survival longer than 6 months, and TCR features were additionally tested against progression-free survival and overall survival. An ECOG performance status of 0 or 1 was recorded for the patients, and 0 to 3 prior chemotherapy regimens had been received by the patients. About nine tenths of the roughly 29 patients were identified as males with urothelial cancer of bladder origin, and a prior smoking history was reported by 18 of 29 patients. In the same patients, pretreatment tumors underwent whole exome sequencing and RNA sequencing in addition to TCR sequencing. Over 28 patients had pretreatment blood TCR-seq, some 25 had at least one posttreatment blood collection, and some 25 had tumor TCR-seq. Durable clinical benefit was achieved by nine patients but not by the remaining 20.

The cohort included about 29 patients with locally advanced or metastatic urothelial carcinoma who were treated at Memorial Sloan Kettering on a trial protocol. Peripheral blood mononuclear cells were collected pretreatment and during treatment, with between 1 and 8 total time points obtained per patient. The Qiagen DNeasy Blood extraction kit was used to purify genomic DNA from total PBMCs and tumor samples. PBMCs were collected pretreatment and during treatment, and were isolated and stored as previously described. The investigation overall reported the following: Improved progression-free and overall survival was found to be associated with pretreatment peripheral blood TCR clonality below the median. Patients with durable benefit showed greater expansion of tumor-associated TCR clones in peripheral blood 3 weeks after starting treatment (n ≈ 23, p = 0.022). Because the sample size was small (n ≈ 31) and many of the analyses were exploratory, the results are meant to be hypothesis-generating.

Synthetic TCR analog templates were spiked into each PCR to estimate absolute template abundance from read counts. The immunoSEQ assay used bias-controlled V and J gene primers to amplify TCRbeta CDR3 regions from genomic DNA. Sequencing of rearranged TCRbeta segments was performed at approximately 20X coverage. As for how the authors treated the data: Clustering was used to correct sequencing errors, and CDR3s were annotated against IMGT to assign V, D and J genes. Out-of-frame and stop-codon sequences were excluded, and only productive TCRbeta rearrangements were used in downstream analyses. To compute clonality, Shannon entropy was normalized by the log of the number of unique productive sequences and then subtracted from one. Fisher's exact test with Benjamini-Hochberg correction, using a cutoff of adjusted p below 0.01, was how clones that differed between time points or between blood and tumor were identified. In its TCRdb copy, this immuneACCESS table keeps in-frame sequences only and misses some clones. Where compared with another copy, unresolved V genes explain less than half of these, and the others have no known cause. V and J calls and clone size follow that table, whereas D and trimming were derived from the DNA. This sample comprises approximately 100,000 clones, 70% to 85% of them detected only once. Of the sample, 2.4% is held by the ten largest clones.

This clone is a singleton in its sample. Its target antigen remains unknown. Base qualities are not recorded, but no much larger clone differs from it by a single base. The cysteine opens and the phenylalanine closes a CDR3 of 15 amino acids. Only the CDR3 part of the read is kept: 45 bases, read in frame from the first base. Trimmed from V: 2 bases; trimmed from J: 7 bases; junction bases lacking a gene match: 7. The CDR1 and CDR2 encoded by the germline V gene (reference sequence) are GTSNPN and SVGIG. The sequences come from PBMCs, collected around atezolizumab (anti-PD-L1) treatment. Recombination joined TRBV30 with TRBJ2-1, with TRBD1 matching 11 junction bases. This clonotype originated in a man aged 45-65 years with urothelial cancer. The bases read TGTGCCTGGAGTACGGACAGGGGGCGCCTAAATGAGCAGTTCTTC. Protein translation: CAWSTDRGRLNEQFF.